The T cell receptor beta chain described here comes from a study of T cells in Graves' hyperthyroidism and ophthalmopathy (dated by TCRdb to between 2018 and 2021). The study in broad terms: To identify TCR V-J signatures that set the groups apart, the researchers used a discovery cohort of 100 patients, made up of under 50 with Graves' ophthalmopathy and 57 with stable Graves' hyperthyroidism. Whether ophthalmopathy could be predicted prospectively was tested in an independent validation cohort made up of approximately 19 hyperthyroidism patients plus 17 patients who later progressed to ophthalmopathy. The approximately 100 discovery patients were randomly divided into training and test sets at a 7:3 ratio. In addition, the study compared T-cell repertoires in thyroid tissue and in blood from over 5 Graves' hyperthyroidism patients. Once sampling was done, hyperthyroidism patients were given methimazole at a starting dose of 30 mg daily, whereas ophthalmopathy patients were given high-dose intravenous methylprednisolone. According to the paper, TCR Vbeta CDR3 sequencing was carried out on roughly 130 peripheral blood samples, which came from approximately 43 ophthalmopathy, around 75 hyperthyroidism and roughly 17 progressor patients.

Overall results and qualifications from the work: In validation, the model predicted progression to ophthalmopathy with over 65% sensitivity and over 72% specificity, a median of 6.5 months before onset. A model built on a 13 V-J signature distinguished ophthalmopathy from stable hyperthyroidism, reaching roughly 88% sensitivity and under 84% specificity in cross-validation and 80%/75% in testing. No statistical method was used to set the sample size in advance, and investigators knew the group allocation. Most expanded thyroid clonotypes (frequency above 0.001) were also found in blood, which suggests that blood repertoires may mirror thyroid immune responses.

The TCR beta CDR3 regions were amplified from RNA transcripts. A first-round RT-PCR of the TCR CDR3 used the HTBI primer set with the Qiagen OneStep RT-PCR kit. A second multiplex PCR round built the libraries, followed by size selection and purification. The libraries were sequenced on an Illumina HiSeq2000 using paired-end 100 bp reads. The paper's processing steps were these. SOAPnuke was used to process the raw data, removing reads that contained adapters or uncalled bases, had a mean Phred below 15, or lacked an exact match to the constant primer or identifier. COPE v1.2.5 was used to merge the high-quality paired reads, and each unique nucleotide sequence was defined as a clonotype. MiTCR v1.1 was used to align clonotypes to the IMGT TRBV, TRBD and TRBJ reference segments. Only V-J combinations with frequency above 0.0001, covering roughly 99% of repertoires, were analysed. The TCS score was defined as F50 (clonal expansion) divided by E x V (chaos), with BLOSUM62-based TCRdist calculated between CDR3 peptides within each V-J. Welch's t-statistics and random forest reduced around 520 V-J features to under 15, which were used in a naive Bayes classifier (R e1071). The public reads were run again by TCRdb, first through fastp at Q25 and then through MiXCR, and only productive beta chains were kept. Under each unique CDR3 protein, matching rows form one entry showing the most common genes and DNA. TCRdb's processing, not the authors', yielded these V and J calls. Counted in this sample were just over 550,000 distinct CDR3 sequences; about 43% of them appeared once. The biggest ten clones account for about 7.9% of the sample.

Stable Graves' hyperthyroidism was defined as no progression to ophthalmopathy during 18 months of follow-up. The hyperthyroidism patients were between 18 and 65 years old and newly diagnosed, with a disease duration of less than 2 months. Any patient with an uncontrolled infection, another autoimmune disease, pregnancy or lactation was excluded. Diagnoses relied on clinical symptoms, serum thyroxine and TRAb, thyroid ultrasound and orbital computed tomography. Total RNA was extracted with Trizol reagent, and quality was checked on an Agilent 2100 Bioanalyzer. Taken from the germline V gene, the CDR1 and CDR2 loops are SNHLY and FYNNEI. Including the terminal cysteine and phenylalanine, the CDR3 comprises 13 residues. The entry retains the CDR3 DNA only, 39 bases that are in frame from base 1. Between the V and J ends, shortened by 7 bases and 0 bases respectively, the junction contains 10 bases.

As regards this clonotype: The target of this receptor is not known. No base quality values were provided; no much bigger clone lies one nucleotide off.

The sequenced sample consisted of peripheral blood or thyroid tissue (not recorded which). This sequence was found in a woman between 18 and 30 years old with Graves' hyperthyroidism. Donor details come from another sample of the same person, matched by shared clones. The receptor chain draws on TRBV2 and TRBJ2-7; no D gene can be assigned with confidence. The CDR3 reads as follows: CASNRRSSYEQYF. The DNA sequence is TGTGCCAGCAACCGCCGGTCCTCCTACGAGCAGTACTTC. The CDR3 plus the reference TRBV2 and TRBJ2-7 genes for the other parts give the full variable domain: EPEVTQTPSHQVTQMGQEVILRCVPISNHLYFYWYRQILGQKVEFLVSFYNNEISEKSEIFDDQFSVERPDGSNFTLKIRSTKLEDSAMYFCASNRRSSYEQYFGPGTRLTVT.